The 26 T cell receptor beta chains below all came from one sample that was sequenced in a study of cytomegalovirus exposure and HLA in healthy donors. The PCR used 60 Vbeta and 13 Jbeta primers. The repertoire was sequenced with immunoSEQ multiplex PCR; TCRdb's copy has only in-frame clones and lacks some. The sample yields roughly 140,000 clones, approximately 80% seen once. The sequencing sample was made of PBMCs. The source is a woman aged 18-29 years in good health and CMV-seropositive.

The rearrangement links TRBV5-4 to TRBJ2-7; tentative D call: TRBD2 (5 bases). The germline V gene has CDR1 SGHNT and CDR2 YYREEE (reference sequence). This CDR3 is built from 14 residues. V was trimmed by 5 bases and J by 6 bases, leaving 18 bases between them. CDR3 coding DNA: TGTGCCAGCAGATTGATGGGAGCTTCGCGCGAGCAGTACTTC. This gives the protein CASRLMGASREQYF. Full variable domain (missing parts from reference TRBV5-4 and TRBJ2-7): ETGVTQSPTHLIKTRGQQVTLRCSSQSGHNTVSWYQQALGQGPQFIFQYYREEENGRGNFPPRFSGLQFPNYSSELNVNALELDDSALYLCASRLMGASREQYFGPGTRLTVT.

V usage is TRBV19 and J usage is TRBJ1-5; 8 positions agree with TRBD1. This CDR3 spans 15 amino acids. V dropped 1 base and J dropped 3; count of bases not matched to a gene: 2. CDR1 is LNHDA, CDR2 SQIVND, per germline (reference sequence). In DNA form, the CDR3 reads TGTGCCAGTAGTATAGGACAGGGGTACAATCAGCCCCAGCATTTT. Translation: CASSIGQGYNQPQHF. Variable domain in full (rest from reference TRBV19 and TRBJ1-5): DGGITQSPKYLFRKEGQNVTLSCEQNLNHDAMYWYRQDPGQGLRLIYYSQIVNDFQKGDIAEGYSVSREKKESFPLTVTSAQKNPTAFYLCASSIGQGYNQPQHFGDGTRLSIL.

Remarks on this clone: The identical CDR3 is also encoded by other nucleotide sequences in the sample. The V and J genes are TRBV5-1 and TRBJ1-6; D gene unclear. CDR3 length equals 16 residues. In germline, CDR1 is SGHRS, CDR2 YFSETQ. V dropped 0 bases and J dropped 0 bases, with 7 bases sitting between them. The CDR3 region has the DNA TGCGCCAGCAGCTTGGTCGGTAGCTCCTATAATTCACCCCTCCACTTT. Residues: CASSLVGSSYNSPLHF.

This clone was recorded once. CDR3 amino acids: CASSRPGQKQFF. The CDR3 DNA sequence: TGCGCCAGCAGCCGGCCGGGACAGAAGCAGTTCTTC. The chain links TRBV4-1 to TRBJ2-1; TRBD1 matches at 7 bases. J lost 11 bases, V lost 4 bases, and 5 bases had no gene match. The CDR3 runs 12 residues. Germline loops: CDR1 MGHRA, CDR2 YSYEKL.

This sequence joins TRBV6-4 and TRBJ2-1; 8 nucleotides match TRBD2. Germline V gene data show CDR1 as MRHNA and CDR2 as SNTAGT. The CDR3 covers 15 residues. V gave up 6 bases and J gave up 2 bases; unmatched junction bases: 6. The CDR3 sequence: CASSIGGATYNEQFF. The CDR3 DNA reads TGTGCCAGCAGCATCGGGGGGGCCACCTACAATGAGCAGTTCTTC.

The J gene is TRBJ1-2, the V gene TRBV7-8, with 9 bases aligning to TRBD1. CDR1 is SGHVS and CDR2 is FQNEAQ in the germline V gene. CDR3 length: 13 amino acids. V was pared by 7 bases and J by 4 bases, with 4 bases of the junction left unmatched. CDR3 protein: CASTATGGYGYTF. The CDR3 nucleotides read TGTGCCAGCACCGCGACAGGGGGCTATGGCTACACCTTC. The full variable domain, in which reference TRBV7-8 and TRBJ1-2 provide the parts outside the CDR3, is GAGVSQSPRYKVAKRGQDVALRCDPISGHVSLFWYQQALGQGPEFLTYFQNEAQLDKSGLPSDRFFAERPEGSVSTLKIQRTQQEDSAVYLCASTATGGYGYTFGSGTRLTVV.

This clone appeared a few times. The V call is TRBV30, the J call TRBJ1-1; 7 bases map to TRBD1. Germline-derived CDR1 and CDR2 are GTSNPN and SVGIG (reference sequence). V lost 3 bases, J lost 10 bases, and 8 bases stayed unmatched. The CDR3 extends over 12 amino acids. The CDR3, as DNA: TGTGCCTGGAGGGAGGAGGGGGCGGTAGCTTTCTTT. Translating it yields CAWREEGAVAFF. Based on the CDR3 plus reference TRBV30 and TRBJ1-1, the full variable domain is SQTIHQWPATLVQPVGSPLSLECTVEGTSNPNLYWYRQAAGRGLQLLFYSVGIGQISSEVPQNLSASRPQDRQFILSSKKLLLSDSGFYLCAWREEGAVAFFGQGTRLTVV.

The rearrangement joins TRBV27 to TRBJ1-2; D possibly corresponds to TRBD1 (5 bases). Germline-derived CDR1 and CDR2 are MNHEY and SMNVEV (reference sequence). The CDR3 length is 15 residues. Trimming cost V 0 bases and J 6 bases, with 14 bases left between them. The DNA of the CDR3 is TGTGCCAGCAGTTTATCTCCGGGGGGAGCAAATGGCTACACCTTC. This gives the protein CASSLSPGGANGYTF.

The chain carries TRBV19 and TRBJ1-5, with D possibly TRBD1 on 5 matching bases. V gave up 8 bases and J gave up 2 bases, with 13 bases separating them. Germline V CDR1 and CDR2: LNHDA, SQIVND (reference sequence). The CDR3 totals 14 residues. This CDR3 reads CASQGLFGNQPQHF. The CDR3 DNA reads TGTGCCAGTCAGGGACTTTTTGGCAATCAGCCCCAGCATTTT. Full variable domain (remainder filled in from reference TRBV19 and TRBJ1-5): DGGITQSPKYLFRKEGQNVTLSCEQNLNHDAMYWYRQDPGQGLRLIYYSQIVNDFQKGDIAEGYSVSREKKESFPLTVTSAQKNPTAFYLCASQGLFGNQPQHFGDGTRLSIL.

The chain recombines TRBV28 with TRBJ1-5, with 9 bases identical to TRBD1. V dropped 3 bases and J dropped 0; count of bases not matched to a gene: 9. Germline-derived CDR1 and CDR2 are MDHEN and SYDVKM. This CDR3 has 18 amino acids. The CDR3 DNA sequence: TGTGCCAGCAGTTTCCCGACAGGGGGTTCTTATAGCAATCAGCCCCAGCATTTT. Translation gives CASSFPTGGSYSNQPQHF. Supplemented by reference TRBV28 and TRBJ1-5, the full variable domain reads DVKVTQSSRYLVKRTGEKVFLECVQDMDHENMFWYRQDPGLGLRLIYFSYDVKMKEKGDIPEGYSVSREKKERFSLILESASTNQTSMYLCASSFPTGGSYSNQPQHFGDGTRLSIL.

This clone showed up just a few times. This chain uses TRBV6-1 with TRBJ1-6; D is unclear. The CDR3 totals 12 residues. Trimming cost V 6 bases and J 10 bases, with 10 bases left between them. Germline V gene lookup returns CDR1 MNHNS and CDR2 SASEGT. The CDR3 DNA follows: TGTGCCAGCAGCCTCAGAAACTCACCCCTCCACTTT. It is translated as CASSLRNSPLHF.

The chain links TRBV6-5 to TRBJ1-5, with 8 bases identical to TRBD1. Germline V gene sequence: CDR1 MNHEY, CDR2 SVGAGI. V trimming: 6 bases; J trimming: 6 bases; junction bases outside the gene matches: 4. The CDR3 length is 13 residues. The chain's CDR3 is CASRDREGQPQHF. As DNA, the CDR3 is TGTGCCAGCAGGGACAGGGAAGGTCAGCCCCAGCATTTT.

The gene calls are TRBV4-3 and TRBJ2-1; TRBD2 is a possible D gene (6 bases). Trimming left V 1 base short and J 10 bases short, with 8 bases between. The CDR3 is made up of 12 amino acids. Germline values: CDR1 LGHNA, CDR2 YSLEER. This CDR3 is CASSQGTTEQFF. The CDR3 coding sequence is TGCGCCAGCAGCCAAGGGACTACCGAGCAGTTCTTC.

This chain joins TRBV15 and TRBJ2-7; 7 nucleotides align to TRBD1. The V segment lost 2 bases and the J segment 1 base; nucleotides outside the gene matches: 5. Germline loops: CDR1 LNHNV, CDR2 YYDKDF (reference sequence). The CDR3 runs to 15 residues. The CDR3 DNA reads TGTGCCACCAGCAGAACACAGGGGAAATCCTACGAGCAGTACTTC. Its protein is CATSRTQGKSYEQYF.

V is TRBV11-3 and J is TRBJ2-5; 7 bases line up with TRBD2. The germline CDR1 and CDR2 sequences are SGHNT and YENEEA. The CDR3 runs to 15 residues. Trimming at V came to 7 bases and at J to 3 bases, leaving 11 bases not matched to a gene. The CDR3 sequence is CASIQFWGGEETQYF. CDR3 DNA sequence: TGTGCCAGCATCCAGTTCTGGGGGGGGGAAGAGACCCAGTACTTC. Supplemented by reference TRBV11-3 and TRBJ2-5, the full variable domain reads EAGVVQSPRYKIIEKKQPVAFWCNPISGHNTLYWYLQNLGQGPELLIRYENEEAVDDSQLPKDRFSAERLKGVDSTLKIQPAELGDSAVYLCASIQFWGGEETQYFGPGTRLLVL.

The table lists this clone with a count of one. The rearrangement links TRBV6-1 to TRBJ2-5, with a weak D call TRBD1 (7 bases). This CDR3 region has 15 residues. Trimming took off 3 bases at V and 11 bases at J, with 22 bases between the two ends. Germline CDR1 reads MNHNS; CDR2 reads SASEGT. As DNA, the CDR3 is TGTGCCAGCAGTGAGAGGGGGACAGCTTTACGGGAGCAGTACTTC. It codes for CASSERGTALREQYF.

This clone has a single count. The genes are TRBV21-1 and TRBJ1-1; the DNA was not compared with TRBD1, the D call given in the table. TRBV21-1 counts as a pseudogene. The CDR3 runs 12 residues. The chain's CDR3 is CASRVDGRGAFF. The CDR3 region has the DNA TGTGCCAGCAGGGTGGACGGAAGGGGAGCTTTCTTT.

The J gene is TRBJ1-1, the V gene TRBV10-2, with TRBD1 identical over 8 bases. CDR1 is WSHSY, CDR2 SAAADI, per germline. Germline trimming cut 2 bases from V and 6 bases from J; bases unmatched to any gene: 5. This CDR3 has 14 amino acids. The chain's CDR3 is CASSERPTGAEAFF. In nucleotides, the CDR3 is TGCGCCAGCAGTGAGAGGCCGACAGGGGCTGAAGCTTTCTTT.

The gene calls are TRBV7-2 and TRBJ1-2, with 8 positions matching TRBD1. Germline CDR1 and CDR2: SGHTA and FQGNSA. This CDR3 contains 16 residues. The junction had 8 bases not matched to a gene; V was cut back by 1 base and J by 4 bases. The CDR3 DNA sequence: TGTGCCAGCAGCTTAGAGAGACAGGGGAGAGGCTATGGCTACACCTTC. The encoded protein is CASSLERQGRGYGYTF. The variable domain in full, with the rest retrieved from reference TRBV7-2 and TRBJ1-2, is GAGVSQSPSNKVTEKGKDVELRCDPISGHTALYWYRQSLGQGLEFLIYFQGNSAPDKSGLPSDRFSAERTGGSVSTLTIQRTQQEDSAVYLCASSLERQGRGYGYTFGSGTRLTVV.

This clone was recorded many times. The chain recombines TRBV5-1 with TRBJ1-6; D is perhaps TRBD1 (5 bases). CDR1 is SGHRS, CDR2 YFSETQ, per germline. Deletions cut 4 bases from V and 8 bases from J, with 19 bases between. The CDR3 totals 16 residues. The CDR3 DNA is TGCGCCAGCAGCCCCCGCCCTCAGGGTTACCATTCACCCCTCCACTTT. As protein: CASSPRPQGYHSPLHF.

This clone was seen a handful of times. The chain is built from TRBV10-3 and TRBJ2-1; 14 bases fit TRBD2. Germline V gives CDR1 ENHRY, CDR2 SYGVKD. V lost 5 bases and J lost 7; bases outside the gene matches: 1. The CDR3 is 14 residues long. CDR3 in amino acids: CAISWTSGGNEQFF. CDR3 sequence (DNA): TGTGCCATCAGTTGGACTAGCGGGGGGAATGAGCAGTTCTTC.

This chain joins TRBV18 and TRBJ1-3; TRBD1 is a possible D gene (5 bases). Germline CDR1 is KGHSH and CDR2 is LQKENI. The V end was cut by 5 bases, the J end by 0 bases, with 11 bases between. The CDR3 length is 15 residues. Here the CDR3 DNA reads TGTGCCAGCTCAGGGGGGACCAGCTCTGGAAACACCATATATTTT. Translated: CASSGGTSSGNTIYF.

In nucleotides, the CDR3 is TGTGCCAGCAGTGACCCGGGACAGGGGGCCCCTCGACGCTACGAGCAGTACTTC. Translated, it gives CASSDPGQGAPRRYEQYF. This chain connects TRBV6-4 to TRBJ2-7, with 12 positions matching TRBD1. CDR1 is MRHNA and CDR2 is SNTAGT in the germline V gene. The CDR3 runs to 18 residues. V gave up 2 bases and J gave up 3 bases; unmatched junction bases: 11.

About this clone: One end of the junction varies from germline; a read error may be responsible. The rearrangement joins TRBV6-1 to TRBJ1-6; no clear D. The CDR3 extends over 15 amino acids. CDR1 is MNHNS, CDR2 SASEGT, per germline. The CDR3 loop reads CASSALDGYNSPPHF. CDR3 DNA sequence: TGTGCCAGCAGTGCGCTTGACGGGTATAATTCACCCCCCCACTTT.

The chain couples TRBV12-5 to TRBJ2-7, with TRBD2 matching 9 bases. The J segment lost 2 bases and the V segment lost 1 base, leaving 3 bases of the junction unmatched. Germline CDR1 is LGHNT and CDR2 is FRNRAP. CDR3 length: 15 residues. CDR3 residues: CASGLGRGGPYEQYF. The CDR3, as DNA: TGTGCTAGTGGTTTGGGGCGGGGGGGCCCCTACGAGCAGTACTTC.

There are a few counts of this clone. The chain employs TRBV19 and TRBJ1-5; 7 nucleotides line up with TRBD1. This CDR3 region has 14 residues. CDR1 and CDR2 (germline): LNHDA, SQIVND (reference sequence). V lost 7 bases, J lost 6 bases, and 9 bases stayed unmatched. CDR3 amino acids: CASKDRQDSQPQHF. For the CDR3, the DNA is TGTGCCAGTAAGGACAGGCAGGATAGTCAGCCCCAGCATTTT. The variable domain in full, completed from reference TRBV19 and TRBJ1-5, reads DGGITQSPKYLFRKEGQNVTLSCEQNLNHDAMYWYRQDPGQGLRLIYYSQIVNDFQKGDIAEGYSVSREKKESFPLTVTSAQKNPTAFYLCASKDRQDSQPQHFGDGTRLSIL.